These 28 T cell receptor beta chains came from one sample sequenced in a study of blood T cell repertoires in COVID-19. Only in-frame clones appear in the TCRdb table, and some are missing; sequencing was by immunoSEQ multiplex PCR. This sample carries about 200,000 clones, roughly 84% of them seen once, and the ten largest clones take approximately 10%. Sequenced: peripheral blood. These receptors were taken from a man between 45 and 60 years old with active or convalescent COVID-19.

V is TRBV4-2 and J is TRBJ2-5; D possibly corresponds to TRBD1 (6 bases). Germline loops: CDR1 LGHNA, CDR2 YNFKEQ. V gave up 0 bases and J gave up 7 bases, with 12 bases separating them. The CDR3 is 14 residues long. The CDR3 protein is CASSQDWGRGTQYF. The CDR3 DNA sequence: TGTGCCAGCAGCCAAGATTGGGGGCGCGGGACCCAGTACTTC.

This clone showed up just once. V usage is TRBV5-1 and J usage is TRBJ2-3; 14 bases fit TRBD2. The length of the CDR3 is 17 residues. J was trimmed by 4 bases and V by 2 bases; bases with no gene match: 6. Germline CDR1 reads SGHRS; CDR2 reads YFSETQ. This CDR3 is CASSLLGLAGGPDTQYF. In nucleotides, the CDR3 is TGCGCCAGCAGCTTACTTGGACTAGCGGGGGGACCAGATACGCAGTATTTT.

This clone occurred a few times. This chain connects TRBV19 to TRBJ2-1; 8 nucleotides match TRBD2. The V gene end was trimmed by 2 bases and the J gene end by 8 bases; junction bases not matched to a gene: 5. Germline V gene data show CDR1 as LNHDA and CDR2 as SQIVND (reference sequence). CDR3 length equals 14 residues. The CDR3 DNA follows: TGTGCCAGTAGTATACAGCGGGGGCCCCATGAGCAGTTCTTC. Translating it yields CASSIQRGPHEQFF. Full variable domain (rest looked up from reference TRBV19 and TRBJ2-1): DGGITQSPKYLFRKEGQNVTLSCEQNLNHDAMYWYRQDPGQGLRLIYYSQIVNDFQKGDIAEGYSVSREKKESFPLTVTSAQKNPTAFYLCASSIQRGPHEQFFGPGTRLTVL.

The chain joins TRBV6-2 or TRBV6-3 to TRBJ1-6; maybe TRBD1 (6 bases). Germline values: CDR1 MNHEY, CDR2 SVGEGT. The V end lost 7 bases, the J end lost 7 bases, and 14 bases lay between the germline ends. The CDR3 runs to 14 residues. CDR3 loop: CASNPTGGNSPLHF. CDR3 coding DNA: TGTGCCAGCAACCCGACAGGTGGAAATTCACCCCTCCACTTT.

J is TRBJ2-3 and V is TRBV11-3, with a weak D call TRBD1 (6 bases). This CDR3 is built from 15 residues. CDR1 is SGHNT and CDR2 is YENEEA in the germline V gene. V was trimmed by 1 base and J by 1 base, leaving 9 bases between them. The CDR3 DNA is TGTGCCAGCAGCTTAGGGGGACATGGCACAGATACGCAGTATTTT. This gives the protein CASSLGGHGTDTQYF.

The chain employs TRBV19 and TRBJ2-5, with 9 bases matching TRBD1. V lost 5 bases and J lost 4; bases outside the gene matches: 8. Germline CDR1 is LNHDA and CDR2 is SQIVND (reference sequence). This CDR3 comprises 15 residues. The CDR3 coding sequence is TGTGCCAGTAGTCAACGACAGGGGGGTCGAGAGACCCAGTACTTC. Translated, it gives CASSQRQGGRETQYF.

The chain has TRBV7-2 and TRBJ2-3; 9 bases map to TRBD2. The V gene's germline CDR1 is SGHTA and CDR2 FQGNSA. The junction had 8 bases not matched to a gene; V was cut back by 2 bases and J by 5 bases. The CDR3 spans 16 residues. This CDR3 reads CASSLLGRGGEDTQYF. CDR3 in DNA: TGTGCCAGCAGCTTACTCGGGCGGGGGGGCGAAGATACGCAGTATTTT. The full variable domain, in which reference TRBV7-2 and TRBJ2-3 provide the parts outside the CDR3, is GAGVSQSPSNKVTEKGKDVELRCDPISGHTALYWYRQSLGQGLEFLIYFQGNSAPDKSGLPSDRFSAERTGGSVSTLTIQRTQQEDSAVYLCASSLLGRGGEDTQYFGPGTRLTVL.

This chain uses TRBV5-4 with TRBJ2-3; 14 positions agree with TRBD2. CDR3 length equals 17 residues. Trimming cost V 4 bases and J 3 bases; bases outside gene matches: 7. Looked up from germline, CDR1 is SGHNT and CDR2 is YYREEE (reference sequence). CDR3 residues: CASSRGLAGVRTDTQYF. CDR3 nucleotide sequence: TGTGCCAGCAGCCGGGGACTAGCGGGAGTCCGGACAGATACGCAGTATTTT.

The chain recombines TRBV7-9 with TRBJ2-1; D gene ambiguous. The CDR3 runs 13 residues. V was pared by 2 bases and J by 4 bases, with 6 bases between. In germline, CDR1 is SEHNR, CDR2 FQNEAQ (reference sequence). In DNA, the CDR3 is TGTGCCAGCAGCTTATGGCGGTACAATGAGCAGTTCTTC. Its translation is CASSLWRYNEQFF.

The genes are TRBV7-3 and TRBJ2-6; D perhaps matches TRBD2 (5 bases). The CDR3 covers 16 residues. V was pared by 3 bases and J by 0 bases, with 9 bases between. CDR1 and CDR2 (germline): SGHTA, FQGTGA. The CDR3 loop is CASSLWTGSGANVLTF. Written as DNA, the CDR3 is TGTGCCAGCAGCTTGTGGACTGGCTCTGGGGCCAACGTCCTGACTTTC. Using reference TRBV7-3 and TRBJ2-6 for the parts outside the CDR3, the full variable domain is GAGVSQTPSNKVTEKGKYVELRCDPISGHTALYWYRQSLGQGPEFLIYFQGTGAADDSGLPNDRFFAVRPEGSVSTLKIQRTERGDSAVYLCASSLWTGSGANVLTFGAGSRLTVL.

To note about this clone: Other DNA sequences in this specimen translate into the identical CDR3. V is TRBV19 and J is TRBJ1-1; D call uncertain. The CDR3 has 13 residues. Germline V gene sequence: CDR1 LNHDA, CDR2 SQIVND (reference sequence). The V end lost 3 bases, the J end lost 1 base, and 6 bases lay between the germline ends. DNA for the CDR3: TGTGCCAGTAGTATCGGAGGGAACACTGAAGCTTTCTTT. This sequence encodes CASSIGGNTEAFF.

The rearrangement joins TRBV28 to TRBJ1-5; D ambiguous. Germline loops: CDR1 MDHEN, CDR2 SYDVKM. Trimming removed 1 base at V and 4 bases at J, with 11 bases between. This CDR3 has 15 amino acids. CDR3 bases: TGTGCCAGCAGTTTATTCGGGTGGCGAAATCAGCCCCAGCATTTT. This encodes CASSLFGWRNQPQHF.

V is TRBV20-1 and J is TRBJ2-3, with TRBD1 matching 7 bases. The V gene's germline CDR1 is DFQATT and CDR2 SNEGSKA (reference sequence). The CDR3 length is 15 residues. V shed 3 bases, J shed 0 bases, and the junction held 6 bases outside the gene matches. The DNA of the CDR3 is TGCAGTGCTAGTCCCTGGGACAGAAGCACAGATACGCAGTATTTT. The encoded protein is CSASPWDRSTDTQYF.

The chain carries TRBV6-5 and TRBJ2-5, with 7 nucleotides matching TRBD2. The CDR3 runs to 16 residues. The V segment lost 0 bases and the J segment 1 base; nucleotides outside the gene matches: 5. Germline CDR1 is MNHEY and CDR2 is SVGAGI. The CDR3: CASSYSMGGFQETQYF. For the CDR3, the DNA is TGTGCCAGCAGTTACTCGATGGGAGGGTTCCAAGAGACCCAGTACTTC.

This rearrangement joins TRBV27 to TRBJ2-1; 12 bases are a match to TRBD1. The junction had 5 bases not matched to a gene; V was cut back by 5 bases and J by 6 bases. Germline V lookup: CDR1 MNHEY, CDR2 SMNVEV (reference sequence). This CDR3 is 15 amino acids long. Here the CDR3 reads CASSPGTGGFNEQFF. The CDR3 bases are TGTGCCAGCAGTCCCGGGACAGGGGGCTTCAATGAGCAGTTCTTC.

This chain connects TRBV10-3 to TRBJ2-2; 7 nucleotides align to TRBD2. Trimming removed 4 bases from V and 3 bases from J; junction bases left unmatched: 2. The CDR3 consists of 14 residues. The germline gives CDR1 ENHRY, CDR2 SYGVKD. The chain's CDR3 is CAISVLADTGELFF. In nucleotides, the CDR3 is TGTGCCATCAGTGTCCTAGCGGACACCGGGGAGCTGTTTTTT.

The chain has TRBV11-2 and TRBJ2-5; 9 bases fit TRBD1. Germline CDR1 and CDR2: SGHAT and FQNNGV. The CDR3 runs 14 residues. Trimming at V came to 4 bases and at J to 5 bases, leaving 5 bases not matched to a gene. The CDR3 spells CASSSGQGYETQYF. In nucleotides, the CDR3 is TGTGCCAGCAGCTCAGGACAGGGGTACGAGACCCAGTACTTC.

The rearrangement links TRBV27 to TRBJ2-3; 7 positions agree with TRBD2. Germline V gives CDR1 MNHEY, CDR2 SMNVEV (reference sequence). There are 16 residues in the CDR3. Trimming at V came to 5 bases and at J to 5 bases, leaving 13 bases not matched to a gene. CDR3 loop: CASSRGAGTPRDTQYF. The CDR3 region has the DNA TGTGCCAGCAGTCGGGGAGCGGGAACACCGAGAGATACGCAGTATTTT.

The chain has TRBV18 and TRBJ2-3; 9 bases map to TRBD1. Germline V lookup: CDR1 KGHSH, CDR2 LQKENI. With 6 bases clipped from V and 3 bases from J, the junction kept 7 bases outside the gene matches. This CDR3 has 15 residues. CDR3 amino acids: CASSPTGTGTDTQYF. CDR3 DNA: TGTGCCAGCTCCCCGACCGGGACAGGGACAGATACGCAGTATTTT.

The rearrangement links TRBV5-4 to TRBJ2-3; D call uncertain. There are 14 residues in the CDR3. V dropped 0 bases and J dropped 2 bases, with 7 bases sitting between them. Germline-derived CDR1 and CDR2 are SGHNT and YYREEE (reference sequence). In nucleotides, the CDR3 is TGTGCCAGCAGCTTGGCAACTTACACAGATACGCAGTATTTT. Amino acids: CASSLATYTDTQYF.

CDR3 region: CASSHPAGLAAKQETQYF. The CDR3 nucleotides read TGCGCCAGCAGCCACCCCGCGGGACTAGCGGCAAAGCAAGAGACCCAGTACTTC. The rearrangement joins TRBV4-1 to TRBJ2-5; TRBD2 matches 11 bases. Germline CDR1 MGHRA, CDR2 YSYEKL. The length of the CDR3 is 18 residues. The ends lost 3 bases at V and 2 bases at J; junction bases unmatched: 11.

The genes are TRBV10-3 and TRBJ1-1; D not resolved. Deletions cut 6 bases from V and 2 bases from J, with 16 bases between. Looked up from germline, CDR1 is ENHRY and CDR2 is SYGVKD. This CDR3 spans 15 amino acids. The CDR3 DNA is TGTGCCATCAGCCCCGGCGGAGGCCTCAACACTGAAGCTTTCTTT. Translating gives CAISPGGGLNTEAFF.

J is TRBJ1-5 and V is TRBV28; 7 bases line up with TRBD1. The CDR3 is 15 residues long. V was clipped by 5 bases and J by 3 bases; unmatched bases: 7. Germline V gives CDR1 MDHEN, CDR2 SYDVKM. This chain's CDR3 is CASSIRQGYNQPQHF. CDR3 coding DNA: TGTGCCAGCAGTATTCGACAGGGCTACAATCAGCCCCAGCATTTT.

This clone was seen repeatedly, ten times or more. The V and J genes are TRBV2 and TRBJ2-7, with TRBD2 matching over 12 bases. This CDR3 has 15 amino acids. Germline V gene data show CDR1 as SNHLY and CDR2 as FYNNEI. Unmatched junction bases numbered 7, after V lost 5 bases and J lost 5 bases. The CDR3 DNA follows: TGTGCCAGCAGTCCAACTAGCGGGGGGTCCCACGAGCAGTACGTC. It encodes CASSPTSGGSHEQYV.

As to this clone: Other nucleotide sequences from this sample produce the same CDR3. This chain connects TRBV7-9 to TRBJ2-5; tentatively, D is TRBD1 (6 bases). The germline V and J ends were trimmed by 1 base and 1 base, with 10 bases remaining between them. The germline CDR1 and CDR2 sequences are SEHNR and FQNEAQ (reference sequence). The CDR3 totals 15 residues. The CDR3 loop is CASSLVQGIQETQYF. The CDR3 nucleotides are TGTGCCAGCAGCTTAGTACAGGGAATCCAAGAGACCCAGTACTTC. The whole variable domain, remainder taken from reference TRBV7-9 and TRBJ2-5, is DTGVSQNPRHKITKRGQNVTFRCDPISEHNRLYWYRQTLGQGPEFLTYFQNEAQLEKSRLLSDRFSAERPKGSFSTLEIQRTEQGDSAMYLCASSLVQGIQETQYFGPGTRLLVL.

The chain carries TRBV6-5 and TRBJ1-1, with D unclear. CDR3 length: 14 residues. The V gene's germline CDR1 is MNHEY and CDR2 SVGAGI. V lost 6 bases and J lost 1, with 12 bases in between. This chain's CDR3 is CASSTLQWNTEAFF. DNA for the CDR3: TGTGCCAGCAGCACCCTCCAGTGGAACACTGAAGCTTTCTTT.

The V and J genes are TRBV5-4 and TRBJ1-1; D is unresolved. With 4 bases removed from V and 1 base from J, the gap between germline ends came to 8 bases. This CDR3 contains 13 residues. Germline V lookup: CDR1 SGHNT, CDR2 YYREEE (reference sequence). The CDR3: CASSIERNTEAFF. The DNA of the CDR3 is TGTGCCAGCAGCATTGAGAGGAACACTGAAGCTTTCTTT.

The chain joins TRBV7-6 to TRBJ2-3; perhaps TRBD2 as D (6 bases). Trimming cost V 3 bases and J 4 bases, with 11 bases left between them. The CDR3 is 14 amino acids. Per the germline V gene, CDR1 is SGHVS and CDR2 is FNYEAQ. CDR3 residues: CASSFLWGADTQYF. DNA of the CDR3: TGTGCCAGCAGCTTTCTATGGGGGGCAGATACGCAGTATTTT.